This TCR beta chain was identified during a study of blood T cell repertoires in COVID-19. The assay was immunoSEQ multiplex PCR, and TCRdb's table has in-frame clones only and misses some. The sample records around 140,000 clones, roughly 89% being singletons. Study members were between about 18 and 95 years old and lived in approximately 25 US regions. Cohorts were based on clinical histories the participants reported. In germline, CDR1 is MNHEY, CDR2 SVGEGT. This CDR3 is built from 15 residues. Trimming stripped 5 bases from V and 7 bases from J, with 18 bases between. The clonotype was recovered from a man aged 45-65 years who had recovered from COVID-19. The chain employs TRBV6-2 or TRBV6-3 and TRBJ2-1, with D tentatively TRBD2 (7 bases). The source material was PBMCs or T cells enriched from blood (not recorded which). CDR3 amino acids: CASSLLGGGRNEQFF. The DNA of the CDR3 is TGTGCCAGCAGTCTATTAGGGGGAGGGAGGAATGAGCAGTTCTTC.